This T cell receptor (beta chain) was sequenced in a study of T cell repertoires in aging, cancer and after chemotherapy. Across the whole study: Roughly 8.8 million TCR reads made up the full dataset. General study results and limits: Loss of evenness, beyond lost richness, contributed to age-related TCR diversity decline in cancer patients. Thymic emigration or peripheral T cell expansion may be impaired by lymphoid organ infiltration in hematological cancer.

A mixed TRB-A/B primer pool amplified rearranged TRB by multiplex touch-down PCR. Using its own MiXCR run on the multiplex PCR reads, TCRdb lists one record per CDR3 protein. The table shows about 10,000 distinct CDR3 sequences, with 23% occurring only once. A remark on this clonotype: Its antigen is unidentified.

The template was genomic DNA from peripheral blood, not RNA. In germline, CDR1 is SNHLY, CDR2 FYNNEI. V was clipped by 7 bases and J by 2 bases, with 12 bases between them. This CDR3 is built from 13 residues. The TCR comes from a human donor with a blood cancer. The donor label of this sample is uncertain. This chain joins TRBV2 and TRBJ2-7, with TRBD1 as a possible D gene (6 bases). Sequencing was performed on blood. The CDR3 DNA reads TGTGCCAGCATCTTTGACAGGCCCTACGAGCAGTACTTC. It translates to CASIFDRPYEQYF.